The source of this T cell receptor (beta chain) is a study of CD8 T cells in Susac syndrome. The RNA input was about 0.5 to 1 ug, and it was reverse transcribed with random hexamers. It was immunoSEQ multiplex PCR that amplified TCR beta CDR3 across 54 Vbeta and 13 Jbeta. TCRdb ran MiXCR on the immunoSEQ multiplex PCR reads and lists one entry per CDR3 protein. The data contain more than 90,000 distinct CDR3 sequences, around 94% of them seen just once; the ten biggest clones take up about 0.09%. CDR3 length: 11 residues. The germline gives CDR1 LNHDA, CDR2 SQIVND (reference sequence). Trimming left V 8 bases short and J 7 bases short, with 9 bases between. In contrast to the negatively isolated CD8+ and CD4+ T cells, TEMRA cells were FACS-enriched.

The chain carries TRBV19 and TRBJ2-1; TRBD1 is a possible D gene (5 bases). Sequencing was performed on CD4+ T cells from PBMCs. The source is a human donor with multiple sclerosis. The chain's CDR3 is CASSGINEQFF. DNA of the CDR3: TGTGCCAGTTCAGGGATTAATGAGCAGTTCTTC.